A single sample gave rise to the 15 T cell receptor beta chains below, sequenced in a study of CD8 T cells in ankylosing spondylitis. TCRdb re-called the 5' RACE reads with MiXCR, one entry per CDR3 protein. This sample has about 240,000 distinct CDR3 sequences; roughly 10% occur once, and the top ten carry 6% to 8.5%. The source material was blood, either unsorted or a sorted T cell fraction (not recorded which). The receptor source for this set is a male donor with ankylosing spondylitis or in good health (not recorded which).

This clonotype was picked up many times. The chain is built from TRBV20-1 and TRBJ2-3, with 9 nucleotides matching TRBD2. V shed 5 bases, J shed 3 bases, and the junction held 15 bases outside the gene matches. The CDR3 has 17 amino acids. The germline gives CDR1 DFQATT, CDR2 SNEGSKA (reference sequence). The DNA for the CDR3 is TGCAGTGCTCGTTCCCCCCTACAGCGGGGGGTGACAGATACGCAGTATTTT. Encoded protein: CSARSPLQRGVTDTQYF.

CDR3 protein: CASSPDVRSEAFF. The CDR3 coding sequence is TGTGCCAGCTCCCCTGACGTGAGGAGTGAAGCTTTCTTT. V gene TRBV18 combines with J gene TRBJ1-1; D remains unclear. CDR3 size: 13 residues. Germline CDR1 reads KGHSH; CDR2 reads LQKENI. V lost 6 bases, J lost 7 bases, and 15 bases lay in between.

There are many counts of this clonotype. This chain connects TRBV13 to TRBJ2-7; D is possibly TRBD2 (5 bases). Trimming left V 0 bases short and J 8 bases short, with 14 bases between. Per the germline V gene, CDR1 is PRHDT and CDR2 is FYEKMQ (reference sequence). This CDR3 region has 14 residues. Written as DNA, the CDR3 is TGTGCCAGCAGCTTAGGCGGGGTTCGTCGTCAGCAGTACTTC. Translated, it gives CASSLGGVRRQQYF.

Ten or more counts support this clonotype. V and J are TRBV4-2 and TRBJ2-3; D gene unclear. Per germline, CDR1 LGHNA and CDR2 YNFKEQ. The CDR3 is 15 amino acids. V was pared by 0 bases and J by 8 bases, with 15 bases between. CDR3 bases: TGTGCCAGCAGCCAAGATGTAGAAGTGCGTGTTACGCAGTATTTT. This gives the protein CASSQDVEVRVTQYF.

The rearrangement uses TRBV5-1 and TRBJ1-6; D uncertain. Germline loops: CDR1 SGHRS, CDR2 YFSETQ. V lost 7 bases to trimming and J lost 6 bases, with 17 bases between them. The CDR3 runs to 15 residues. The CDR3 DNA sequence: TGCGCCAGCCGACCTTCCCTTACTGGTAATTCACCCCTCCACTTT. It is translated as CASRPSLTGNSPLHF.

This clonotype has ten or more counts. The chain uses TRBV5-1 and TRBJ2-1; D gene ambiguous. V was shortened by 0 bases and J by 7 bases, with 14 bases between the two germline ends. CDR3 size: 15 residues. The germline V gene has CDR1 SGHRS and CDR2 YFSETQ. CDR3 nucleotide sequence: TGCGCCAGCAGCTTGGGGCAGGCCACATTGAATGAGCAGTTCTTC. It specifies CASSLGQATLNEQFF. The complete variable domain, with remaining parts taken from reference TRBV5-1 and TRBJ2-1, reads KAGVTQTPRYLIKTRGQQVTLSCSPISGHRSVSWYQQTPGQGLQFLFEYFSETQRNKGNFPGRFSGRQFSNSRSEMNVSTLELGDSALYLCASSLGQATLNEQFFGPGTRLTVL.

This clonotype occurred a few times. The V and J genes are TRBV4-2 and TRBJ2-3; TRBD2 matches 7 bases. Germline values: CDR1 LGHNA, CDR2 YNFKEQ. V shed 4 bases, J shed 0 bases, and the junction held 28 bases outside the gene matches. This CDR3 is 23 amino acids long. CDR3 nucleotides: TGTGCCAGCAGCCCGGGTATCCCCCTGAGCGGGGAATCCTGGATGTCTAGCACAGATACGCAGTATTTT. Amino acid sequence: CASSPGIPLSGESWMSSTDTQYF.

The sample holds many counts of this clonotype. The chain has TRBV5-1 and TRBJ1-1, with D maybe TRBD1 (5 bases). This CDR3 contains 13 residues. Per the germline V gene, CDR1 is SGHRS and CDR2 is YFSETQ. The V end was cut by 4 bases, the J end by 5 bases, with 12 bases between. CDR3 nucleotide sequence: TGCGCCAGCAGCCTGCAGGGTGGAACTGAAGCTTTCTTT. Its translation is CASSLQGGTEAFF. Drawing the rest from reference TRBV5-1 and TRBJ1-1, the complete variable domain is KAGVTQTPRYLIKTRGQQVTLSCSPISGHRSVSWYQQTPGQGLQFLFEYFSETQRNKGNFPGRFSGRQFSNSRSEMNVSTLELGDSALYLCASSLQGGTEAFFGQGTRLTVV.

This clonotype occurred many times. The CDR3: CASSEGGVSNQPQHF. The CDR3 nucleotides are TGTGCCAGCAGTGAAGGAGGAGTTAGCAATCAGCCCCAGCATTTT. The chain employs TRBV25-1 and TRBJ1-5, with D hard to call. The CDR3 consists of 15 residues. CDR1 and CDR2 (germline): MGHDK, SYGVNS. The ends were cut back, 2 bases at V and 0 bases at J, with 8 bases in the middle. The whole variable domain, filled in from reference TRBV25-1 and TRBJ1-5, reads EADIYQTPRYLVIGTGKKITLECSQTMGHDKMYWYQQDPGMELHLIHYSYGVNSTEKGDLSSESTVSRIRTEHFPLTLESARPSHTSQYLCASSEGGVSNQPQHFGDGTRLSIL.

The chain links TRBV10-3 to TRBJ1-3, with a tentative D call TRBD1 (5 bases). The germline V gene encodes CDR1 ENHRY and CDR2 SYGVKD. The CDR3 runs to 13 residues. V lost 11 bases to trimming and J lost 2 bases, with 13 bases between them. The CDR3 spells CASTGGAGNTIYF. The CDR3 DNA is TGTGCCTCGACTGGGGGGGCTGGAAACACCATATATTTT.

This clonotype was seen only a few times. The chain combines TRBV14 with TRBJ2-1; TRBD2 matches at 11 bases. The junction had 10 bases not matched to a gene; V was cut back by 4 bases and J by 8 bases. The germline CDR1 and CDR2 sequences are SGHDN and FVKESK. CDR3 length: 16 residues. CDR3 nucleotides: TGTGCCAGCAGCCGGTTTAGCGGGGGGGCTTCCGATGAGCAGTTCTTC. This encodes CASSRFSGGASDEQFF.

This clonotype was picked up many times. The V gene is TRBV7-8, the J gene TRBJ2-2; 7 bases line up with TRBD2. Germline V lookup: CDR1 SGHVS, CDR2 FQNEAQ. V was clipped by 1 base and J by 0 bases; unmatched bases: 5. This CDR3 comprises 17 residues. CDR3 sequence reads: CASSLEGLGTNTGELFF. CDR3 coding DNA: TGTGCCAGCAGCTTAGAAGGACTAGGAACGAACACCGGGGAGCTGTTTTTT.

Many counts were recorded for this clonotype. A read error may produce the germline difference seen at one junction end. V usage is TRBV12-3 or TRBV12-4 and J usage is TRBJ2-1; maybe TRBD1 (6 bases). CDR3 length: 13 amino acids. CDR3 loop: CASSLGGDNEQFF. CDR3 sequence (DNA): TGTGCCAGCAGCTTAGGGGGAGACAATGAGCAGTTCTTC.

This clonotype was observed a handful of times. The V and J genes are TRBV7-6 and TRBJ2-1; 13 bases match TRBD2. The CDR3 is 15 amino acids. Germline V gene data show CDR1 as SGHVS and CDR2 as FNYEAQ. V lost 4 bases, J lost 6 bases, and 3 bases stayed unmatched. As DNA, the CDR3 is TGTGCCAGCAGCTCGGGACTAGCGGGACCCAATGAGCAGTTCTTC. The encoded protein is CASSSGLAGPNEQFF.

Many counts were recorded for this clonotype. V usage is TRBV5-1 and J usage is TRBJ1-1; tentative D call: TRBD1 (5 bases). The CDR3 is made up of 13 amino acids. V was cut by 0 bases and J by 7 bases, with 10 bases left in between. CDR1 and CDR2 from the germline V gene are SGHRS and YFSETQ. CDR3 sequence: CASSLVYGGEAFF. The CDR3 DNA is TGCGCCAGCAGCTTGGTTTATGGGGGTGAAGCTTTCTTT.